These 20 T cell receptor beta chains were all obtained from the same sample, sequenced in a study of long-term antiretroviral therapy in people with HIV. Investigators performed immunoSEQ version v3.0 at survey level. Measured with immunoSEQ multiplex PCR; TCRdb has only the in-frame clones, and not every one. The data hold around 12,000 clones, with about 88% observed a single time. Sequencing used unsorted PBMCs, obtained 2.1 years after starting antiretroviral therapy. These receptors originate from a middle-aged woman with HIV.

The chain combines TRBV7-2 with TRBJ1-1; D is possibly TRBD1 (5 bases). The CDR3 covers 15 residues. CDR1 and CDR2 from the germline V gene are SGHTA and FQGNSA. The V and J ends lost 5 bases and 1 base respectively, with 14 bases between them. The CDR3: CASSLTYGANTEAFF. The CDR3 DNA sequence: TGTGCCAGCAGCCTCACATATGGGGCGAACACTGAAGCTTTCTTT.

V gene TRBV9 combines with J gene TRBJ2-4, with D unresolved. From germline, CDR1 is SGDLS and CDR2 YYNGEE. With 0 bases removed from V and 5 bases from J, the gap between germline ends came to 3 bases. The CDR3 is 12 residues long. As DNA, the CDR3 is TGTGCCAGCAGCGTAGAGGAAAACATTCAGTACTTC. As protein: CASSVEENIQYF.

The rearrangement links TRBV5-1 to TRBJ1-6; D possibly corresponds to TRBD1 (5 bases). This CDR3 spans 17 amino acids. Trimming left V 0 bases short and J 11 bases short, with 21 bases between. Germline V gene lookup returns CDR1 SGHRS and CDR2 YFSETQ. Here the CDR3 reads CASSLAGGLSLMAPLHF. The CDR3 nucleotides are TGCGCCAGCAGCTTGGCCGGGGGACTGTCCCTTATGGCACCCCTCCACTTT.

The gene calls are TRBV9 and TRBJ2-6; D is unresolved. V was cut by 0 bases and J by 4 bases, with 8 bases left in between. This CDR3 contains 15 residues. The V gene's germline CDR1 is SGDLS and CDR2 YYNGEE. This CDR3 reads CASSVAVGGANVLTF. The CDR3 bases are TGTGCCAGCAGCGTAGCCGTCGGGGGGGCCAACGTCCTGACTTTC.

The chain recombines TRBV5-1 with TRBJ2-5, with D possibly called TRBD1 or TRBD2 (5 bases each). The germline V gene encodes CDR1 SGHRS and CDR2 YFSETQ. The V gene lost 0 bases and the J gene lost 5 bases, with 17 bases spanning the gap. CDR3 length equals 16 residues. This chain's CDR3 is CASSLGGRGDGETQYF. The CDR3 coding sequence is TGCGCCAGCAGCTTGGGGGGTAGGGGAGACGGCGAGACCCAGTACTTC.

DNA of the CDR3: TGTGCCAGCAGCCAAGGGCTAGCGGGGACAGATACGCAGTATTTT. Translation gives CASSQGLAGTDTQYF. The chain joins TRBV4-2 to TRBJ2-3; 9 positions match TRBD2. The germline V gene encodes CDR1 LGHNA and CDR2 YNFKEQ. V was pared by 1 base and J by 3 bases, with 2 bases of the junction left unmatched. This CDR3 contains 15 residues.

The rearrangement links TRBV10-3 to TRBJ2-3; D not certain. Germline CDR1 reads ENHRY; CDR2 reads SYGVKD. V gave up 4 bases and J gave up 0 bases, with 11 bases separating them. This CDR3 region has 15 residues. This CDR3 reads CAISAGVASTDTQYF. DNA for the CDR3: TGTGCCATCAGTGCTGGGGTGGCTAGCACAGATACGCAGTATTTT.

The chain combines TRBV6-1 with TRBJ1-1; 8 bases match TRBD1. Germline-derived CDR1 and CDR2 are MNHNS and SASEGT. Germline trimming cut 5 bases from V and 8 bases from J; bases unmatched to any gene: 13. The CDR3 is made up of 15 amino acids. CDR3 region: CASSSIGQGGAEAFF. DNA for the CDR3: TGTGCCAGCAGTTCTATTGGACAGGGAGGTGCCGAAGCTTTCTTT.

V is TRBV7-9 and J is TRBJ2-4, with D possibly called TRBD1 or TRBD2 (5 bases each). Trimming stripped 6 bases from V and 6 bases from J, with 12 bases between. The CDR3 is made up of 13 amino acids. Germline values: CDR1 SEHNR, CDR2 FQNEAQ (reference sequence). CDR3 sequence reads: CASRPLGVNIQYF. The CDR3 coding sequence is TGTGCCAGCAGACCACTAGGGGTAAACATTCAGTACTTC.

The rearrangement joins TRBV5-1 to TRBJ2-7; the match to TRBD1 covers 7 bases. Trimming took 2 bases from V and 2 from J; bases not matched to a gene: 4. Germline CDR1 is SGHRS and CDR2 is YFSETQ. The CDR3 is 14 residues long. CDR3 bases: TGCGCCAGCAGCTTACAGGGGATCACCTACGAGCAGTACTTC. It specifies CASSLQGITYEQYF.

The gene calls are TRBV4-3 and TRBJ1-3, with 9 bases matching TRBD1. CDR3 length: 16 residues. With V trimmed by 0 bases and J by 7 bases, 7 bases remained unmatched. The germline V gene has CDR1 LGHNA and CDR2 YSLEER. CDR3 in amino acids: CASSQEQGAGRNTIYF. The DNA of the CDR3 is TGCGCCAGCAGCCAAGAACAGGGGGCGGGGAGGAACACCATATATTTT.

This chain uses TRBV5-6 with TRBJ2-7; possibly TRBD1 for D (6 bases). The V end was cut by 4 bases, the J end by 4 bases, with 9 bases between. This CDR3 region has 12 residues. CDR1 is SGHDT, CDR2 YYEEEE, per germline. This CDR3 reads CASSRQVYEQYF. The CDR3 coding sequence is TGTGCCAGCAGCCGACAGGTATACGAGCAGTACTTC.

This clone has more than one count but fewer than ten. V and J are TRBV27 and TRBJ1-5, with D maybe TRBD1 (6 bases). CDR1 is MNHEY, CDR2 SMNVEV, per germline (reference sequence). V dropped 6 bases and J dropped 0 bases, with 12 bases sitting between them. The CDR3 has 15 amino acids. In nucleotides, the CDR3 is TGTGCCAGCAGCTTCCGGACAGATAGCAATCAGCCCCAGCATTTT. Protein: CASSFRTDSNQPQHF.

The CDR3 nucleotides read TGTGCCAGCAGCTTGGATCGAGCATTTATCGGCTACACCTTC. This sequence encodes CASSLDRAFIGYTF. The chain links TRBV5-8 to TRBJ1-2; D call uncertain. The CDR3 runs to 14 residues. The germline CDR1 and CDR2 sequences are SGHTS and YDEGEE. With 0 bases removed from V and 8 bases from J, the gap between germline ends came to 14 bases.

The chain has TRBV29-1 and TRBJ2-3; 7 nucleotides line up with TRBD2. Germline values: CDR1 SQVTM, CDR2 ANQGSEA. The CDR3 contains 13 residues. V shed 4 bases, J shed 1 base, and the junction held 2 bases outside the gene matches. The CDR3 nucleotides read TGCAGCGTTGTTGCGGGGGGCACAGATACGCAGTATTTT. Amino acid sequence: CSVVAGGTDTQYF.

The chain couples TRBV5-1 to TRBJ1-2; 7 bases map to TRBD1. V trimming: 0 bases; J trimming: 0 bases; junction bases outside the gene matches: 11. The CDR3 is made up of 18 amino acids. Germline V CDR1 and CDR2: SGHRS, YFSETQ. The CDR3 spells CASSLGGITGTANYGYTF. The CDR3 DNA follows: TGCGCCAGCAGCTTGGGGGGGATAACCGGGACAGCTAACTATGGCTACACCTTC.

This chain joins TRBV18 and TRBJ1-2; 7 nucleotides agree with TRBD1. The V gene end was trimmed by 6 bases and the J gene end by 6 bases; junction bases not matched to a gene: 4. This CDR3 is 12 amino acids long. CDR1 KGHSH and CDR2 LQKENI come from the germline V gene. CDR3 region: CASSPTGNGYTF. DNA of the CDR3: TGTGCCAGCTCGCCGACAGGGAATGGCTACACCTTC.

The chain combines TRBV5-8 with TRBJ1-2; no firm D call. The CDR3 is made up of 15 amino acids. Germline V CDR1 and CDR2: SGHTS, YDEGEE. V lost 1 base and J 0 bases, leaving 10 bases between the germline ends. As DNA, the CDR3 is TGTGCCAGCAGCTTGTATACCCAGACTAACTATGGCTACACCTTC. Translation: CASSLYTQTNYGYTF.

By sample share, this clone is large. The chain uses TRBV4-3 and TRBJ2-1; no clear D. From germline, CDR1 is LGHNA and CDR2 YSLEER. There are 15 residues in the CDR3. With 0 bases removed from V and 6 bases from J, the gap between germline ends came to 12 bases. The CDR3 DNA follows: TGCGCCAGCAGCCAAGAGCGTGGCTACTCCAATGAGCAGTTCTTC. This gives the protein CASSQERGYSNEQFF.

The rearrangement uses TRBV7-9 and TRBJ2-7; TRBD2 might be the D (6 bases). The CDR3 extends over 16 amino acids. V was cut by 5 bases and J by 0 bases, with 17 bases left in between. Germline V lookup: CDR1 SEHNR, CDR2 FQNEAQ (reference sequence). The CDR3: CASSLGQGGSSYEQYF. The CDR3 DNA is TGTGCCAGCAGCCTCGGACAAGGAGGGAGCTCCTACGAGCAGTACTTC.